Following are 12 T cell receptor beta chains from one sample sequenced in a study of low-dose radiotherapy and immunotherapy resistance in tumors. Both TCRalpha and TCRbeta chains were reverse transcribed with V-gene-specific primers. For amplifying TCRs, the PCR ran for approximately 18 cycles with Phusion, which was used together with a constant-region primer and the adapter on the V primers. TCRdb recomputed calls from the reads with MiXCR, one row per CDR3 protein. The sample includes tens of thousands of distinct CDR3 sequences, approximately 25% of them seen just once. Time point noted: before trial treatment. The sample in question was PBMCs, obtained before treatment. The receptors were gathered from a male donor with rectosigmoid adenocarcinoma.

This clonotype was recorded at least ten times. The V call is TRBV3-1, the J call TRBJ2-5, with no clear D. The CDR3 has 13 amino acids. Germline V lookup: CDR1 LGHDT, CDR2 YNNKEL (reference sequence). The V and J ends lost 4 bases and 5 bases respectively, with 11 bases between them. Here the CDR3 DNA reads TGTGCCAGCAGCCCCCAAGTCCGCGAGACCCAGTACTTC. Its protein is CASSPQVRETQYF.

This clonotype appeared many times. V gene TRBV24-1 combines with J gene TRBJ1-5; TRBD1 is a possible D gene (5 bases). This CDR3 contains 13 residues. Trimming shortened V by 9 bases and J by 4 bases, and 12 bases separated the two germline ends. Germline CDR1 is KGHDR and CDR2 is SFDVKD. The CDR3 sequence: CATGRGENQPQHF. The CDR3 nucleotides are TGTGCCACCGGTAGGGGAGAGAATCAGCCCCAGCATTTT.

This clonotype was seen repeatedly, ten times or more. The rearrangement uses TRBV7-2 and TRBJ2-3, with D maybe TRBD2 (6 bases). This CDR3 is built from 14 residues. The germline V and J ends were trimmed by 4 bases and 6 bases, with 14 bases remaining between them. From germline, CDR1 is SGHTA and CDR2 FQGNSA. CDR3 in DNA: TGTGCCAGCAGCTACCGGGCGGGACTTGATACGCAGTATTTT. It specifies CASSYRAGLDTQYF.

This clonotype was observed at least ten times. The CDR3 sequence: CASSRGGLTYEQYF. In DNA, the CDR3 is TGTGCCAGCAGTCGTGGGGGATTGACCTACGAGCAGTACTTC. The chain couples TRBV28 to TRBJ2-7; D might be TRBD1 or TRBD2, each matching 5 bases. The CDR3 has 14 residues. The germline V gene encodes CDR1 MDHEN and CDR2 SYDVKM. Between the trimmed V and J ends, which lost 5 bases and 2 bases, there was a span of 13 bases.

Note on this clonotype: This probably arose from a read error, given a far larger clone one base away. This chain joins TRBV6-2 or TRBV6-3 and TRBJ2-1; possible D gene TRBD1, 5 bases. The ends were cut back, 5 bases at V and 10 bases at J, with 12 bases in the middle. CDR1 and CDR2 (germline): MNHEY, SVGEGT. The CDR3 is 12 amino acids. DNA of the CDR3: TGTGCCAGCAGTCGACAGACGGACGAGCAGTTCTTC. This encodes CASSRQTDEQFF.

By sample fraction, this clonotype is medium-sized. The J gene is TRBJ2-3, the V gene TRBV4-2; 8 bases line up with TRBD2. Germline CDR1 and CDR2: LGHNA and YNFKEQ. There are 17 residues in the CDR3. V trimming: 0 bases; J trimming: 4 bases; junction bases outside the gene matches: 9. CDR3 loop: CASSQDWTGGPSDTQYF. CDR3 bases: TGTGCCAGCAGCCAAGATTGGACGGGGGGGCCGTCAGATACGCAGTATTTT.

CDR3 sequence: CAWTENSNQPQHF. The DNA of the CDR3 is TGTGCCTGGACGGAAAATAGCAATCAGCCCCAGCATTTT. The V and J genes are TRBV30 and TRBJ1-5, with no clear D. Germline CDR1 and CDR2: GTSNPN and SVGIG (reference sequence). This CDR3 is 13 amino acids long. V lost 4 bases to trimming and J lost 0 bases, with 7 bases between them.

Of note for this clonotype: The DNA is omitted, as the CDR3 cannot be located on it reliably, and the CDR3 follows TCRdb's listing. The chain carries TRBV29-1 and TRBJ2-2; the table gives TRBD2 as D, unverified against the DNA. Looked up from germline, CDR1 is SQVTM and CDR2 is ANQGSEA. The CDR3 has 16 amino acids, counting both end residues. This chain's CDR3 is CSATTPSGNTGELFFF.

The chain employs TRBV11-2 and TRBJ1-4; D is uncertain. The V end lost 1 base, the J end lost 5 bases, and 14 bases lay between the germline ends. The CDR3 loop spans 16 amino acids. Germline V gene data show CDR1 as SGHAT and CDR2 as FQNNGV. The DNA for the CDR3 is TGTGCCAGCAGCTTAGTGAGGGCGGACTTGAATGAAAAACTGTTTTTT. Its protein product is CASSLVRADLNEKLFF.

CDR3 amino acids: CASSQSLAKNIQYF. The CDR3 coding sequence is TGTGCCAGCAGCCAATCCCTAGCCAAAAACATTCAGTACTTC. The gene calls are TRBV3-1 and TRBJ2-4, with D unclear. With 2 bases removed from V and 0 bases from J, the gap between germline ends came to 5 bases. Germline V gene lookup returns CDR1 LGHDT and CDR2 YNNKEL (reference sequence). The CDR3 is 14 residues long.

In this sample, this clonotype turned up many times. Here the CDR3 reads CATDRANTGELFF. The DNA for the CDR3 is TGTGCCACAGACAGGGCGAACACCGGGGAGCTGTTTTTT. This chain links TRBV19 with TRBJ2-2, with 7 bases fitting TRBD1. CDR1 is LNHDA and CDR2 is SQIVND in the germline V gene (reference sequence). The CDR3 contains 13 residues. V lost 10 bases, J lost 0 bases, and 2 bases stayed unmatched.

This clonotype came up a few times. This chain joins TRBV7-2 and TRBJ2-3; D uncertain. With 0 bases removed from V and 5 bases from J, the gap between germline ends came to 6 bases. The V gene's germline CDR1 is SGHTA and CDR2 FQGNSA. This CDR3 comprises 13 residues. DNA for the CDR3: TGTGCCAGCAGCTTAGCGCCTTTAGATACGCAGTATTTT. It is translated as CASSLAPLDTQYF.